The entry below describes one T cell receptor beta chain. It lacks a known antigen. Base qualities were left out, and no much larger clone turns up one base away. This sample was included in a study of cytomegalovirus exposure and HLA in healthy donors (TCRdb year 2017). For context, the study as a whole: The 500 to 800 repertoires of the first cohort and the roughly 120 validation repertoires were produced on the same platform, according to a later analysis. In addition to the first cohort of 666 subjects, a separate validation cohort of 130 or so different subjects was used. The study aimed to test whether cataloging public T cell receptors could reveal signatures of past pathogen exposure. High-throughput TCR immunosequencing, statistical association of individual TCRs with disease status, and machine learning were combined to predict cytomegalovirus infection status.

Sequences MNHNS (CDR1) and SASEGT (CDR2) are obtained from the germline V gene. V loses 4 bases, J loses 6 bases, and the germline ends lie 12 bases apart. The CDR3 runs 13 amino acids, cysteine and phenylalanine included. The kept DNA is CDR3 alone, 39 bases in frame from the first base. The library was built by means of the immunoSEQ multiplex PCR assay. The study's own analysis went as follows. A statistical classification framework was developed to diagnose cytomegalovirus status using the catalog of TCR beta chain sequences. The source is immuneACCESS, and TCRdb retained only in-frame sequences with V and J called. Part of the clones is not carried over; for the studies checked, unresolved V genes explain less than half of this, and the remainder is unexplained. V, J and clone size are taken as reported in that table, and D and trimming were inferred from the DNA itself. The table for this sample lists 110,000 or so clones; about 82% of them were counted only once. The biggest ten clones account for roughly 5.3% of the sample.

Separate from the roughly 650-subject first cohort, the validation cohort of about 130 subjects was the group to which the donors belonged. Beyond this particular receptor, the publication reports: A later analysis found that TCRs clustered in the first cohort also tended to co-occur in the approximately 120 validation repertoires, with 94% of cluster scores above 0. The study gave a list of some 150 TCR beta chains associated with cytomegalovirus. According to the authors, the approach could potentially be generalized to other disease states and immunological phenotypes. In vitro tests confirmed that a few of the cytomegalovirus-associated TCR beta chains recognize cytomegalovirus antigens. All 120 or so repertoires were used to score co-occurrence in the validation cohort in a later analysis, because that analysis had no HLA typing for the cohort. Across donors, most TCR sequences were observed very rarely, whereas some public TCRs were present in many individuals. Cytomegalovirus status was reported to be diagnosed by the classifier with high specificity and sensitivity in both the original and validation cohorts.

The V gene is TRBV6-1 and the J gene is TRBJ1-2; the best D guess is TRBD1, with 6 bases matching. This receptor was obtained from a man aged 18 to 29 in good health and CMV-seronegative. The sequenced sample was PBMCs. This receptor has the CDR3 CASSVSRGDGYTF. In nucleotide form, the sequence is TGTGCCAGCAGTGTGTCCAGGGGCGATGGCTACACCTTC.